This T cell receptor (beta chain) is from a study of blood T cell repertoires in COVID-19. Method: immunoSEQ multiplex PCR; TCRdb's copy keeps in-frame clones and lacks some. This table holds approximately 240,000 clones, around 90% found once. There are 17 residues in the CDR3. Germline CDR1 and CDR2: SNHLY and FYNNEI. Note on this clone: The junction and the germline gene differ at one end; a read error may be behind it. Other DNA sequences in the sample encode the same CDR3.

This rearrangement joins TRBV2 to TRBJ1-2, with TRBD1 matching over 7 bases. This sequence originates from a man under 40 with COVID-19, enrolled during active disease. The sequenced sample consisted of peripheral blood. Here the CDR3 reads CASSEKSGTERDYGYTF. The CDR3 DNA sequence: TGTGCCAGTAGTGAAAAGTCCGGGACAGAAAGGGACTATGGCTACACCTTC. The full variable domain, rest sourced from reference TRBV2 and TRBJ1-2, is EPEVTQTPSHQVTQMGQEVILRCVPISNHLYFYWYRQILGQKVEFLVSFYNNEISEKSEIFDDQFSVERPDGSNFTLKIRSTKLEDSAMYFCASSEKSGTERDYGYTFGSGTRLTVV.